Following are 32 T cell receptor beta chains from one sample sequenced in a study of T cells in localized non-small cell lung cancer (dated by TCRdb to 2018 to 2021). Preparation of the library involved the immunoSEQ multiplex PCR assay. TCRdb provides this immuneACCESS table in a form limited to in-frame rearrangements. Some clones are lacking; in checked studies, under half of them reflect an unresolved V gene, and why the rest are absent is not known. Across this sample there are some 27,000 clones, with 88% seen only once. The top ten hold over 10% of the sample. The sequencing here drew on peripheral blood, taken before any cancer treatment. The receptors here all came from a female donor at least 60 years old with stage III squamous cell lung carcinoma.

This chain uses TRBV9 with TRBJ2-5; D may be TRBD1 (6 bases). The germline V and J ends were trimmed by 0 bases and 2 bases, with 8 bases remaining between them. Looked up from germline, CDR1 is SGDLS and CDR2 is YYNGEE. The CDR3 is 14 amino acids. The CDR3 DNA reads TGTGCCAGCAGCGTAGCGGGACAACAAGAGACCCAGTACTTC. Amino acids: CASSVAGQQETQYF.

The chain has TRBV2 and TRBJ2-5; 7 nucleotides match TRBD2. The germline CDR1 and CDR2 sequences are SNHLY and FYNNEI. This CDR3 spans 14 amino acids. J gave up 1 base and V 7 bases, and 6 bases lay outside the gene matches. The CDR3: CASNLGTTQETQYF. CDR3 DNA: TGTGCCAGCAACCTTGGGACTACCCAAGAGACCCAGTACTTC. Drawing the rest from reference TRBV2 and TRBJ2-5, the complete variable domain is EPEVTQTPSHQVTQMGQEVILRCVPISNHLYFYWYRQILGQKVEFLVSFYNNEISEKSEIFDDQFSVERPDGSNFTLKIRSTKLEDSAMYFCASNLGTTQETQYFGPGTRLLVL.

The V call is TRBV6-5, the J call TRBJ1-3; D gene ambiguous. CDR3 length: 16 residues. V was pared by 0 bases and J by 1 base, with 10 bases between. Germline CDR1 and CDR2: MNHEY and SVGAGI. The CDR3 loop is CASSYSAQPSGNTIYF. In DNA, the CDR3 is TGTGCCAGCAGTTACTCGGCACAGCCGTCTGGAAACACCATATATTTT.

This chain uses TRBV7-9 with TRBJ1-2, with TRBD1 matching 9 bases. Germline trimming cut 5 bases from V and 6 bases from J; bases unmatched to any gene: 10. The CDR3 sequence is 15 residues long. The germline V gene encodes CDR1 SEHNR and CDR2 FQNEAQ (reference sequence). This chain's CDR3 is CASSTWTGANDGYTF. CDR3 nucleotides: TGTGCCAGCAGCACATGGACAGGGGCGAACGATGGCTACACCTTC.

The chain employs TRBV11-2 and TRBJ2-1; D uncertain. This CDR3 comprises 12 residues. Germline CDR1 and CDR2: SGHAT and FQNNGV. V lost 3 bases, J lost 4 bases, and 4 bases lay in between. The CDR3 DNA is TGTGCCAGCAGCTTTGTGTACAATGAGCAGTTCTTC. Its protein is CASSFVYNEQFF.

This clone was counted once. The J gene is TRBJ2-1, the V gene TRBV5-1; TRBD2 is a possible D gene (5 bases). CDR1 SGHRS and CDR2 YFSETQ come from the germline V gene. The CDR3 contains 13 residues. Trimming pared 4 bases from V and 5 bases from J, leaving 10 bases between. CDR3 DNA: TGCGCCAGCAGCGTCCGGGAAGACAATGAGCAGTTCTTC. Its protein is CASSVREDNEQFF. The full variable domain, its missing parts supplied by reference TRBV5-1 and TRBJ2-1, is KAGVTQTPRYLIKTRGQQVTLSCSPISGHRSVSWYQQTPGQGLQFLFEYFSETQRNKGNFPGRFSGRQFSNSRSEMNVSTLELGDSALYLCASSVREDNEQFFGPGTRLTVL.

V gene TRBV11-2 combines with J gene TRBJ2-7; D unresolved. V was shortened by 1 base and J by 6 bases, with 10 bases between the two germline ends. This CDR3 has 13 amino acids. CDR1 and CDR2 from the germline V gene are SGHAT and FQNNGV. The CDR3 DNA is TGTGCCAGCAGCTTAGCCGGCAGATTCGAGCAGTACTTC. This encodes CASSLAGRFEQYF.

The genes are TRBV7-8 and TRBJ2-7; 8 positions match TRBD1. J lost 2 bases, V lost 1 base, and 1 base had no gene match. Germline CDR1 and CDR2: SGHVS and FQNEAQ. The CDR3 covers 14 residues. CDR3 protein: CASSLGTGPYEQYF. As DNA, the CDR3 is TGTGCCAGCAGCTTAGGGACAGGGCCCTACGAGCAGTACTTC.

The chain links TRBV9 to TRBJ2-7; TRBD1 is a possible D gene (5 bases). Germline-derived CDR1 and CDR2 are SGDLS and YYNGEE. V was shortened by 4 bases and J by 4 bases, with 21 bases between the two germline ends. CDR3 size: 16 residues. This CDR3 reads CASSPRVGEKVYEQYF. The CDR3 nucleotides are TGTGCCAGCAGCCCCCGGGTAGGGGAAAAGGTTTACGAGCAGTACTTC.

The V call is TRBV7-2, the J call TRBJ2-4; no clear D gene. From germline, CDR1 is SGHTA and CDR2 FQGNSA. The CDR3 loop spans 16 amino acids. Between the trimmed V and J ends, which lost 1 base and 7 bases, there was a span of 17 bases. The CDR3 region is CASSLDFGRAQNIQYF. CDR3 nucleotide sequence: TGTGCCAGCAGCTTAGACTTCGGTCGGGCCCAGAACATTCAGTACTTC.

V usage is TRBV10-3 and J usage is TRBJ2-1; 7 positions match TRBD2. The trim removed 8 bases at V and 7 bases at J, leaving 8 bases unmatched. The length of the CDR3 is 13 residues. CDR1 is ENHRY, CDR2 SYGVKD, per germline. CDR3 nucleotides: TGTGCCATCCGGGAGGTTGTAGTGAATGAGCAGTTCTTC. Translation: CAIREVVVNEQFF.

The CDR3 here is CASSGYRNSGANVLTF. CDR3 nucleotide sequence: TGTGCCAGCAGTGGCTACAGGAATTCTGGGGCCAACGTCCTGACTTTC. This chain uses TRBV6-1 with TRBJ2-6, with D possibly being TRBD1 (5 bases). V shed 4 bases and J shed 1 base, with 11 bases lying between them. CDR1 MNHNS and CDR2 SASEGT come from the germline V gene. CDR3 length equals 16 residues.

The CDR3 region has the DNA TGCGCCAGCAGCTTGGATGGGACTAGCTCCTACAATGAGCAGTTCTTC. It specifies CASSLDGTSSYNEQFF. The rearrangement uses TRBV5-1 and TRBJ2-1; TRBD2 agrees at 8 bases. Germline CDR1 is SGHRS and CDR2 is YFSETQ. The CDR3 contains 16 residues. Trimming cost V 0 bases and J 0 bases; bases outside gene matches: 2.

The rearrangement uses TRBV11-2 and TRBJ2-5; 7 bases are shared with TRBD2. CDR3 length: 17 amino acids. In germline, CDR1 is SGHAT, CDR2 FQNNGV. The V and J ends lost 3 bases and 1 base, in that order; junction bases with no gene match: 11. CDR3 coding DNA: TGTGCCAGCAGCTTGGGGGGGATGGGATTCCCCCAAGAGACCCAGTACTTC. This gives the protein CASSLGGMGFPQETQYF.

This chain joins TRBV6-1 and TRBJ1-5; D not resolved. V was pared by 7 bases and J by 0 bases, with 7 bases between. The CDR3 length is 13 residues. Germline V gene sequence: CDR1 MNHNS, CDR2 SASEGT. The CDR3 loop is CASTANSNQPQHF. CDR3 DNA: TGTGCCAGCACCGCTAATAGCAATCAGCCCCAGCATTTT.

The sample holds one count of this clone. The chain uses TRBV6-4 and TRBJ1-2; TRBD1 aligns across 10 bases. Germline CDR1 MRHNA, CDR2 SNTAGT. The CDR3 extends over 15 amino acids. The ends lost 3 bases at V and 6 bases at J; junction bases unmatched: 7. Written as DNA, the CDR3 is TGTGCCAGCAGTGAAGGGACAGGGGTTTCGGATGGCTACACCTTC. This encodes CASSEGTGVSDGYTF.

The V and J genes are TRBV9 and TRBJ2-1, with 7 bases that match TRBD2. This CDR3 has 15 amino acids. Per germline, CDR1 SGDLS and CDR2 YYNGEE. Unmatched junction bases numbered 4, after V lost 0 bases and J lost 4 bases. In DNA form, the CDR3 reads TGTGCCAGCAGCGTAGCCCTAGCGGAATACAATGAGCAGTTCTTC. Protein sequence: CASSVALAEYNEQFF.

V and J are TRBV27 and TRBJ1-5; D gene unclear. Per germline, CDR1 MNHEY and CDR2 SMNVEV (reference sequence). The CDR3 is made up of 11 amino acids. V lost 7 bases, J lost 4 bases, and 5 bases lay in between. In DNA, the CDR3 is TGTGCCAGCATAATTAATCAGCCCCAGCATTTT. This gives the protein CASIINQPQHF.

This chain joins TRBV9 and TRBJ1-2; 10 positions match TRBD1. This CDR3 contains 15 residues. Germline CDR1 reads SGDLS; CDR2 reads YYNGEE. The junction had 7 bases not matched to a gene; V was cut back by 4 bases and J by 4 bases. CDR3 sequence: CASSKTGGAGYGYTF. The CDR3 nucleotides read TGTGCCAGCAGCAAGACAGGGGGCGCGGGCTATGGCTACACCTTC.

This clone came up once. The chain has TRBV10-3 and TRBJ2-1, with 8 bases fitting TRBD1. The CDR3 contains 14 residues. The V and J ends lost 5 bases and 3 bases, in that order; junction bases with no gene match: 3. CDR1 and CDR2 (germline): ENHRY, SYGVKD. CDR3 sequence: CAISLGQVYNEQFF. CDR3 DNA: TGTGCCATCAGTCTGGGACAGGTCTACAATGAGCAGTTCTTC.

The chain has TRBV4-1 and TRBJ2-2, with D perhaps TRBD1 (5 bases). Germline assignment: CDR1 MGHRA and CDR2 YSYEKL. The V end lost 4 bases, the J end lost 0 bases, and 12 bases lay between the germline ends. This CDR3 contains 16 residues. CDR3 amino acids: CASSLGPGANTGELFF. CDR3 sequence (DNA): TGCGCCAGCAGCCTGGGGCCTGGGGCGAACACCGGGGAGCTGTTTTTT.

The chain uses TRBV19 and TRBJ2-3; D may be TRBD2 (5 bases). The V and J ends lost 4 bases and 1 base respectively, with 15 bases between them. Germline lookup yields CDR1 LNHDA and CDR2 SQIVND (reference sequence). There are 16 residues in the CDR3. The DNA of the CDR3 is TGTGCCAGTAGTACGCTGAACTTAGCGCGCACAGATACGCAGTATTTT. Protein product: CASSTLNLARTDTQYF.

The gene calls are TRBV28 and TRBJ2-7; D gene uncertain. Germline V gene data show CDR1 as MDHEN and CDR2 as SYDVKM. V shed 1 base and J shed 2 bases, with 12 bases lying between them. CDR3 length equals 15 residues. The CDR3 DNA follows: TGTGCCAGCAGTTTATCCCCGGAACTACCCTACGAGCAGTACTTC. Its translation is CASSLSPELPYEQYF.

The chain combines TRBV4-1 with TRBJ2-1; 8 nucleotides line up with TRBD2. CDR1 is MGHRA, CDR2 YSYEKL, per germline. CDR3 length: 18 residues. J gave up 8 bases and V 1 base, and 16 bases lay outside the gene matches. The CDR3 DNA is TGCGCCAGCAGCCAAGGGGGTCTAGCGGGCCCCCGGCGCCATGAGCAGTTCTTC. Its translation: CASSQGGLAGPRRHEQFF.

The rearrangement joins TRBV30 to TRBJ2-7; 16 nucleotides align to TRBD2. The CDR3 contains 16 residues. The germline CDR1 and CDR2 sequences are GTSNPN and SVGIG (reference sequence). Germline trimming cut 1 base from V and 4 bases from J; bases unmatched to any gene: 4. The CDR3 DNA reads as TGTGCCTGGAGTGCGGGACTAGCGGGGGGGATGTACGAGCAGTACTTC. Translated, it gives CAWSAGLAGGMYEQYF. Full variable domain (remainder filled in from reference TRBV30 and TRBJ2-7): SQTIHQWPATLVQPVGSPLSLECTVEGTSNPNLYWYRQAAGRGLQLLFYSVGIGQISSEVPQNLSASRPQDRQFILSSKKLLLSDSGFYLCAWSAGLAGGMYEQYFGPGTRLTVT.

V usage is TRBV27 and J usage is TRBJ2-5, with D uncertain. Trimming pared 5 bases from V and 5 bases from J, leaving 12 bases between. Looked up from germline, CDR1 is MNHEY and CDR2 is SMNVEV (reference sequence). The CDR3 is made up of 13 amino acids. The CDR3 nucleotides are TGTGCCAGCAGTCCCCGGCCCAGGGAGACCCAGTACTTC. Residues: CASSPRPRETQYF.

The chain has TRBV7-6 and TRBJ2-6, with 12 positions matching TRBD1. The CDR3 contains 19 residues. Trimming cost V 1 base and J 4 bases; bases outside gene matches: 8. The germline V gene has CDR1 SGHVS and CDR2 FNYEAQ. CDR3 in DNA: TGTGCCAGCAGCTTAGAAGCCGGGACAGGGGGCAGGGGGGCCAACGTCCTGACTTTC. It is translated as CASSLEAGTGGRGANVLTF.

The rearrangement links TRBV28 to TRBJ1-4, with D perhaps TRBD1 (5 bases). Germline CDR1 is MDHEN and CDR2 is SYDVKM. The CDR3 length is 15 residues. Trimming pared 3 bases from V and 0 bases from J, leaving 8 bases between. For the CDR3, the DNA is TGTGCCAGCAGTTTCGGGGGTACAACTAATGAAAAACTGTTTTTT. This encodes CASSFGGTTNEKLFF.

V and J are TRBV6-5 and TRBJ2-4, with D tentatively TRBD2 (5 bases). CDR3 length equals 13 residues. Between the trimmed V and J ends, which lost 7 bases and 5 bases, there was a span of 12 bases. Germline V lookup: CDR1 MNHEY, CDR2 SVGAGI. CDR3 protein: CASKRPGENIQYF. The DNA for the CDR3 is TGTGCCAGCAAAAGGCCCGGGGAAAACATTCAGTACTTC.

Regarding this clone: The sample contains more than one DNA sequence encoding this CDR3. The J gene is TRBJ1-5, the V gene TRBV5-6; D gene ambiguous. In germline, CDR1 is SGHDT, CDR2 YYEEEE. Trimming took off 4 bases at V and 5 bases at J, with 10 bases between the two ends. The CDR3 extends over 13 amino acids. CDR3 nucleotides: TGTGCCAGCAGCCTCCGGGAAGATCAGCCCCAGCATTTT. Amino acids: CASSLREDQPQHF.

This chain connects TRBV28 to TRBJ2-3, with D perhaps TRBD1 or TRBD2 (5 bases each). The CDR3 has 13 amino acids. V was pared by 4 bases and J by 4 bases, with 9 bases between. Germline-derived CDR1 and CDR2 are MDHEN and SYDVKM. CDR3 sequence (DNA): TGTGCCAGCAGTTGGGGGAGCGCAGATACGCAGTATTTT. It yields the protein CASSWGSADTQYF. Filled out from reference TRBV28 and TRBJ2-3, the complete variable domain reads DVKVTQSSRYLVKRTGEKVFLECVQDMDHENMFWYRQDPGLGLRLIYFSYDVKMKEKGDIPEGYSVSREKKERFSLILESASTNQTSMYLCASSWGSADTQYFGPGTRLTVL.

This CDR3 is CASSFGRGPGDTQYF. CDR3 sequence (DNA): TGTGCCAGCAGCTTTGGAAGGGGTCCTGGAGATACGCAGTATTTT. The chain carries TRBV11-3 and TRBJ2-3; D is possibly TRBD1 (5 bases). The CDR3 contains 15 residues. V lost 3 bases and J 5 bases, leaving 15 bases between the germline ends. CDR1 is SGHNT and CDR2 is YENEEA in the germline V gene.